Listed below are T cell receptor beta chains from one sample, sequenced in a study of human T cells and chemical hapten exposure. TCRdb called the 5' RACE reads again in MiXCR, with one record for every CDR3 protein. This table holds about 81,000 distinct CDR3 sequences, about 7.7% found once. These receptors originate from a male donor in good health. Both conserved end residues are part of each CDR3. A D gene is named only where the DNA matches it firmly. A clone size is listed for some rows: how often the clone was seen (once, few, many), or a class if it is expanded.

D | J | size | V | DNA | CDR3
NA | TRBJ1-1 | NA | TRBV6-1 | TGTGCCAGCAGTGGAGGGATTGAAGCTTTCTTT | CASSGGIEAFF
NA | TRBJ1-5 | NA | TRBV7-8 | TGTGCCAGCAGCTCTAGGGTGGTCGGTAGCAATCAGCCCCAGCATTTT | CASSSRVVGSNQPQHF
NA | TRBJ2-1 | NA | TRBV29-1 | TGCAGCGTTTTTCCCTACAATGAGCAGTTCTTC | CSVFPYNEQFF
NA | TRBJ2-3 | NA | TRBV15 | TGTGCCACCAGCAGAGATTTGGGACCTCGAACGAAAGATACGCAGTATTTT | CATSRDLGPRTKDTQYF
NA | TRBJ2-2 | NA | TRBV5-1 | TGCGCCAGCAGTCAAACCGGACGGGACACCGGGGAGCTGTTTTTT | CASSQTGRDTGELFF
NA | TRBJ2-1 | NA | TRBV29-1 | TGCAGCGTTCATCGGACCCGGGCCAATGAGCAGTTCTTC | CSVHRTRANEQFF
NA | TRBJ2-5 | NA | TRBV6-2/TRBV6-3 | TGTGCCAGCAGGCGGAGGGCAGAGACCCAGTACTTC | CASRRRAETQYF
NA | TRBJ1-2 | NA | TRBV7-2 | TGTGCCAGCAGCTCCCCGAGTAATTCTAGGGCGTCCTATGGCTACACCTTC | CASSSPSNSRASYGYTF
NA | TRBJ1-4 | many | TRBV20-1 | TGCAGTGCTAGAGAAAGCCGGGGGGGTTCCGGAGGTCACGGACTGTTTTTT | CSARESRGGSGGHGLFF
NA | TRBJ2-2 | few | TRBV9 | TGTGCCAGCAGCGTAGTCGCCAGGAACACCGGGGAGCTGTTTTTT | CASSVVARNTGELFF
NA | TRBJ2-5 | few | TRBV5-1 | TGCGCCAGCAGCTTGGCCCCAGAGGAGACCCAGTACTTC | CASSLAPEETQYF
NA | TRBJ2-1 | few | TRBV4-2 | TGTGCCAGCAGCCAACGGAGCAGGGGGGATGAGCAGTTCTTC | CASSQRSRGDEQFF
NA | TRBJ1-1 | NA | TRBV12-5 | TGTGCTAGTGGTCCGGGACGGACGAACACTGAAGCTTTCTTT | CASGPGRTNTEAFF
NA | TRBJ2-3 | NA | TRBV2 | TGTGCCAGCAGTCCCCCCCCTGGTACGCAGTATTTT | CASSPPPGTQYF
NA | TRBJ1-1 | NA | TRBV15 | TGTGCCACCAGCAGGTTGACAGATGCCTCCATGAACACTGAAGCTTTCTTT | CATSRLTDASMNTEAFF
NA | TRBJ1-5 | few | TRBV6-1 | TGTGCCAGCGGATCGGCCAGTAGCAATCAGCCCCAGCATTTT | CASGSASSNQPQHF
NA | TRBJ1-3 | NA | TRBV15 | TGTGCCACCAGCCACGGGAGCTCTGGAAACACCATATATTTT | CATSHGSSGNTIYF
NA | TRBJ2-3 | many | TRBV20-1 | TGCAGTGCTAGAGGGATGGGGGGTAGGTTCACAGATACGCAGTATTTT | CSARGMGGRFTDTQYF
NA | TRBJ1-1 | few | TRBV29-1 | TGCAGCGTTGTGGTGGGGGCGATGAACACTGAAGCTTTCTTT | CSVVVGAMNTEAFF
TRBD1 | TRBJ1-1 | NA | TRBV27 | TGTGCCAGCAGTTTATCGTGGGACAGAAGAAGGGTCACTGAAGCTTTCTTT | CASSLSWDRRRVTEAFF
NA | TRBJ1-6 | few | TRBV20-1 | TGCAGTGCTAGAGATGGGGCAGGATCTTCACCCCTCCACTTT | CSARDGAGSSPLHF
NA | TRBJ2-3 | few | TRBV12-5 | TGTGCTAGTGGTCCACCCGGCCAGGAACCCACAGATACGCAGTATTTT | CASGPPGQEPTDTQYF
NA | TRBJ1-1 | few | TRBV5-1 | TGCGCCAGCAGCCGGACCAGGGTCATGAACACTGAAGCTTTCTTT | CASSRTRVMNTEAFF
TRBD1 | TRBJ1-5 | few | TRBV12-3/TRBV12-4 | TGTGCCAGCAGTCGACAGGGGCGGAACAATCAGCCCCAGCATTTT | CASSRQGRNNQPQHF
NA | TRBJ1-2 | many | TRBV6-5 | TGTGCCAGCAGTTACTCGAAAGATTATGGCTACACCTTC | CASSYSKDYGYTF
TRBD2 | TRBJ2-7 | many | TRBV5-1 | TGCGCCAGCAGCTTGGCCGAGGCTAGCGGGAGCTACGAGCAGTACTTC | CASSLAEASGSYEQYF
TRBD1 | TRBJ1-5 | NA | TRBV2 | TGTGCCAGCAGTCCACCCGGACAGGGCGAACAGCCCCAGCATTTT | CASSPPGQGEQPQHF
TRBD2 | TRBJ2-7 | NA | TRBV7-9 | TGTGCCAGCAGCTTAGCGCGTGCTAGCGGGAGGAGCGAGCAGTACTTC | CASSLARASGRSEQYF
TRBD2 | TRBJ2-3 | NA | TRBV20-1 | TGCAGTGCCGATAGGACTAGCGGGGATGCACATGATACGCAGTATTTT | CSADRTSGDAHDTQYF
NA | TRBJ2-3 | few | TRBV6-5 | TGTGCCAGCAGTATACAAGGGCGTGCGCAGTATTTT | CASSIQGRAQYF
NA | TRBJ1-4 | few | TRBV2 | TGTGCCAGCAGTGAAGGCAGGGGTAATGAAAAACTGTTTTTT | CASSEGRGNEKLFF
NA | TRBJ1-2 | NA | TRBV12-3/TRBV12-4 | TGTGCCAGCAGTTTTGGGGTTAATTATGGCTACACCTTC | CASSFGVNYGYTF
NA | TRBJ2-5 | many | TRBV5-1 | TGCGCCAGCAGCGCGCTAGATAATAGGGTAGAGACCCAGTACTTC | CASSALDNRVETQYF
NA | TRBJ2-7 | many | TRBV7-2 | TGTGCCAGCAGCCCCCGCCCCAGCCTCTCCTACGAGCAGTACTTC | CASSPRPSLSYEQYF
NA | TRBJ1-5 | NA | TRBV6-1 | TGTGCCAGTCTAGGATACAGGGCTCAGCCCCAGCATTTT | CASLGYRAQPQHF
NA | TRBJ1-6 | NA | TRBV2 | TGTGCCAGCGGTCGAGGGGGGGATTCACCCCTCCACTTT | CASGRGGDSPLHF
NA | TRBJ1-6 | many | TRBV7-2 | TGTGCCAGCAGCGTAACAGGGAATAATTCACCCCTCCACTTT | CASSVTGNNSPLHF
NA | TRBJ2-5 | many | TRBV12-3/TRBV12-4 | TGTGCCAGCAGTTTCCGGGACCAAGAGACCCAGTACTTC | CASSFRDQETQYF
NA | TRBJ2-7 | NA | TRBV7-2 | TGTGCCAGCAGCTCCCCACCGGGACTGAACTCCTACGAGCAGTACTTC | CASSSPPGLNSYEQYF
NA | TRBJ2-5 | few | TRBV20-1 | TGCAGTGCCCCTCCTACCGCCCCGGGACGAGGGGAGACCCAGTACTTC | CSAPPTAPGRGETQYF
NA | TRBJ2-7 | few | TRBV7-9 | TGTGCCAGCAGCTTAGAAGGCGGCTCCTACGAGCAGTACTTC | CASSLEGGSYEQYF
TRBD1 | TRBJ2-3 | few | TRBV12-3/TRBV12-4 | TGTGCCAGCAGGGATAGGACAGGGCTTGATACGCAGTATTTT | CASRDRTGLDTQYF
TRBD2 | TRBJ2-3 | once | TRBV6-5 | TGTGCCAGTAGAACTCTTACTAGCGGGGGGCCGACAGATGCGCAGTATTTT | CASRTLTSGGPTDAQYF
NA | TRBJ1-4 | NA | TRBV20-1 | TGCAGTGCCTTAAAATCGTCAACTAATGAAAAACTGTTTTTT | CSALKSSTNEKLFF
NA | TRBJ2-2 | few | TRBV3-1 | TGTGCCAGCAGCCAAGAAGGGAGAACCGGGGAGCTGTTTTTT | CASSQEGRTGELFF
TRBD1 | TRBJ1-1 | NA | TRBV27 | TGTGCCAGCAGTCTCCTCACACAGGGGATATCTCAAGCTTTCTTT | CASSLLTQGISQAFF
TRBD2 | TRBJ2-7 | NA | TRBV29-1 | TGCAGCGTTGAAGACCGGGAGGGTCCCTACGAGCAGTACTTC | CSVEDREGPYEQYF
TRBD2 | TRBJ2-3 | NA | TRBV9 | TGTGCCAGCAGCGCCGCCGGGACTAGCGTAGGAGATACGCAGTATTTT | CASSAAGTSVGDTQYF
NA | TRBJ1-2 | few | TRBV5-6 | TGTGCCAGCAGCAAAGACAGGACCCACTATGGCTACACCTTC | CASSKDRTHYGYTF
TRBD2 | TRBJ2-1 | many | TRBV4-3 | TGCGCCAGCAGCCCTGAGCGGGGGGGGTCCTACAATGAGCAGTTCTTC | CASSPERGGSYNEQFF
NA | TRBJ2-1 | few | TRBV29-1 | TGCAGCGTTGAGTCTAGACTGGGCTATGAGCAGTTCTTC | CSVESRLGYEQFF
NA | TRBJ1-6 | NA | TRBV3-1 | TGTGCCAGCAGCCAAGCGGAGAATTCACCCCTCCACTTT | CASSQAENSPLHF
NA | TRBJ2-3 | many | TRBV9 | TGTGCCAGCAGCGGAACTAGCACAGATACGCAGTATTTT | CASSGTSTDTQYF
TRBD2 | TRBJ2-4 | many | TRBV18 | TGTGCCAGCTCACCACGGGACTATAGCATTCAGTACTTC | CASSPRDYSIQYF
TRBD1 | TRBJ2-5 | few | TRBV9 | TGTGCCAGCAGCGCGGACAGGGGGGGGGAGACCCAGTACTTC | CASSADRGGETQYF
NA | TRBJ2-5 | NA | TRBV7-2 | TGTGCCAGCAGCATACTAGTCGAAGAGACCCAGTACTTC | CASSILVEETQYF
NA | TRBJ2-1 | NA | TRBV2 | TGTGCCAGCAGTGAATCATCTGCTAGGGGGGATGAGCAGTTCTTC | CASSESSARGDEQFF